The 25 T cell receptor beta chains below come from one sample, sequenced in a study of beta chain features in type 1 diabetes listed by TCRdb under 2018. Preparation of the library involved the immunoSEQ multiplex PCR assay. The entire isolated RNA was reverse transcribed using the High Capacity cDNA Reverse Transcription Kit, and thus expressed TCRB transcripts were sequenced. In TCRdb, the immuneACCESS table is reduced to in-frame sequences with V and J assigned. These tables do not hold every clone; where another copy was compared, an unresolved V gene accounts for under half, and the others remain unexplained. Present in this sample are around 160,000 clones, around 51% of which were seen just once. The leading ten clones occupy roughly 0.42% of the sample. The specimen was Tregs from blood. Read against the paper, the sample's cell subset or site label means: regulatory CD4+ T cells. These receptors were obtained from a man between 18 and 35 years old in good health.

In DNA form, the CDR3 reads TGTGCCAGCAGCTTGGTAGCGGGAGTATTCCCAGATACGCAGTATTTT. It is translated as CASSLVAGVFPDTQYF. This chain joins TRBV5-4 and TRBJ2-3; 9 bases are a match to TRBD2. In germline, CDR1 is SGHNT, CDR2 YYREEE (reference sequence). The CDR3 is made up of 16 amino acids. V was clipped by 0 bases and J by 4 bases; unmatched bases: 6.

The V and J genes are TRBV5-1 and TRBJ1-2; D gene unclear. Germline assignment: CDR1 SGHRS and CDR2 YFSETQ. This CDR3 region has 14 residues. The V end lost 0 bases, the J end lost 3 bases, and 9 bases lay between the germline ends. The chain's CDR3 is CASSLDGRHYGYTF. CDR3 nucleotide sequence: TGCGCCAGCAGCTTGGACGGGAGGCACTATGGCTACACCTTC.

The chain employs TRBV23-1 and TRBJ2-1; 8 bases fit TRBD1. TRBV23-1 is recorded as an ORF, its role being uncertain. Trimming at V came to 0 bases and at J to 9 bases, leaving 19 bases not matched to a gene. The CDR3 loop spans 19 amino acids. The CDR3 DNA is TGCGCCAGCAGTCAATCTTTTCGAGGACAGGGACTTGCGGGGAGTGAGCAGTTCTTC. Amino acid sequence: CASSQSFRGQGLAGSEQFF.

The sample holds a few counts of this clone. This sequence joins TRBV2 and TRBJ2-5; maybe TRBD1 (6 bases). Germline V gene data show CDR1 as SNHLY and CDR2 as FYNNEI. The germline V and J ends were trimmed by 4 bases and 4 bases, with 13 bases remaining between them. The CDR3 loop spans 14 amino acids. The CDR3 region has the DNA TGTGCCAGCAGTGTACAGGGTTGGGGAGAGACCCAGTACTTC. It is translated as CASSVQGWGETQYF.

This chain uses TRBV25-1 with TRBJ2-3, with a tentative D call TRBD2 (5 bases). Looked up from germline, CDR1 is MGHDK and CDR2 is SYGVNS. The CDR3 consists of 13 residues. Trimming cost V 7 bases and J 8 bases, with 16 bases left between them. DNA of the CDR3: TGTGCCAGCAAAGGTCGTGGCCGGGGTACGCAGTATTTT. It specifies CASKGRGRGTQYF.

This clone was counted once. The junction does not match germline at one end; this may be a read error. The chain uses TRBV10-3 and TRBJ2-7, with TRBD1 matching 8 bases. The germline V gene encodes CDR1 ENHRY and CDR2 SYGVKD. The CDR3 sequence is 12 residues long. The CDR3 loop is CAITGTGYEQYF. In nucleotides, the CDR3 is TGTGCCATCACCGGGACAGGCTACGAACAGTACTTC.

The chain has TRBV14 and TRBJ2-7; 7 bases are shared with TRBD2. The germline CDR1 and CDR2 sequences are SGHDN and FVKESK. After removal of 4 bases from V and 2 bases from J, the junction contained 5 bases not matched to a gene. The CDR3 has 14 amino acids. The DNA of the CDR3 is TGTGCCAGCAGCCGGTCTAGCGGTCCCTACGAGCAGTACTTC. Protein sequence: CASSRSSGPYEQYF.

CDR3 protein: CASSYSLNRNTEAFF. In DNA, the CDR3 is TGTGCCAGCAGTTACTCCTTGAACAGGAACACTGAAGCTTTCTTT. J is TRBJ1-1 and V is TRBV6-6; D ambiguous. V was cut by 0 bases and J by 1 base, with 9 bases left in between. The CDR3 extends over 15 amino acids. Germline CDR1 is MNHNY and CDR2 is SVGAGI (reference sequence).

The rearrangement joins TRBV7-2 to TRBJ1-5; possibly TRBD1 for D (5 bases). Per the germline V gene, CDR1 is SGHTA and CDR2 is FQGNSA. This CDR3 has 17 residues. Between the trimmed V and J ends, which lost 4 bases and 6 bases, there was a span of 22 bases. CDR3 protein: CASSSGGGFERGQPQHF. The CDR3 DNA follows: TGTGCCAGCAGCTCGGGTGGGGGGTTCGAGAGGGGTCAGCCCCAGCATTTT.

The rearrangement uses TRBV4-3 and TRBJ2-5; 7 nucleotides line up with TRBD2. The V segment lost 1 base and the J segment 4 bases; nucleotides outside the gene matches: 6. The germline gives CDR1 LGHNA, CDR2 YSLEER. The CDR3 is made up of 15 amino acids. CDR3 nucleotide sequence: TGCGCCAGCAGCCAAGCGTTGGGAGGGGTAGAGACCCAGTACTTC. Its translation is CASSQALGGVETQYF.

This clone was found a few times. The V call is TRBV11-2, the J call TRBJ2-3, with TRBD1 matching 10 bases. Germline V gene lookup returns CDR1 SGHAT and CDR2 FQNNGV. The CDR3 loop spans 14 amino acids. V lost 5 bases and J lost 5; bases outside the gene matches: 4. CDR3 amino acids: CASSVGQGGDTQYF. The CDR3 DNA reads TGTGCCAGCAGCGTAGGACAGGGGGGAGATACGCAGTATTTT.

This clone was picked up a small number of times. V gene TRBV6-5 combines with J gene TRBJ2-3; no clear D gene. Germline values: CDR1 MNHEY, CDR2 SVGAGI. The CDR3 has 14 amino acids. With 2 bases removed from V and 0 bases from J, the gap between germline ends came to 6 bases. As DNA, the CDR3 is TGTGCCAGCAGTTACACTCCAAGCACAGATACGCAGTATTTT. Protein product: CASSYTPSTDTQYF.

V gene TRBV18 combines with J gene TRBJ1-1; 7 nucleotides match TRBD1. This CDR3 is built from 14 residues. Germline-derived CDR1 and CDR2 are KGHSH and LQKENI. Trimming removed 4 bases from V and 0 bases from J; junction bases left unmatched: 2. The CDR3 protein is CASSQTGVNTEAFF. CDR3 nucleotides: TGTGCCAGCTCACAAACAGGGGTGAACACTGAAGCTTTCTTT.

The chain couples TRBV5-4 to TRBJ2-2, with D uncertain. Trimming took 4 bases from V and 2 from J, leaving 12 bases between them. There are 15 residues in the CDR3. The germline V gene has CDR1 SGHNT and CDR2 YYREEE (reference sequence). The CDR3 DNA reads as TGTGCCAGCAGCCCAACGAGAGATAACACCGGGGAGCTGTTTTTT. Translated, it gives CASSPTRDNTGELFF.

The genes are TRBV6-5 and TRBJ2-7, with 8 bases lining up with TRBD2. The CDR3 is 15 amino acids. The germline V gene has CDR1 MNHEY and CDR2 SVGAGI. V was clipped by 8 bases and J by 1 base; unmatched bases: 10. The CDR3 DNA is TGTGCCAGCCAGCCCCGGGAGGGCCGGTCCTACGAGCAGTACTTC. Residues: CASQPREGRSYEQYF.

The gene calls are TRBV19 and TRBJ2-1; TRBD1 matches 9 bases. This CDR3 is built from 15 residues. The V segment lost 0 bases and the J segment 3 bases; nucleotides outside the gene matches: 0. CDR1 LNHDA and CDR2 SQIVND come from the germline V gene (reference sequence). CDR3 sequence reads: CASSIEDRGYNEQFF. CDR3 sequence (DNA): TGTGCCAGTAGTATAGAGGACAGGGGCTACAATGAGCAGTTCTTC.

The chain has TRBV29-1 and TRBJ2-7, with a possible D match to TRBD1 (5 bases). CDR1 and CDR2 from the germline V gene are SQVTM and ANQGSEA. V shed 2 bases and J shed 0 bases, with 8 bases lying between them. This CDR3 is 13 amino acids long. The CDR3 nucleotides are TGCAGCGTTGAAAAGGGGTCCTCCTACGAGCAGTACTTC. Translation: CSVEKGSSYEQYF.

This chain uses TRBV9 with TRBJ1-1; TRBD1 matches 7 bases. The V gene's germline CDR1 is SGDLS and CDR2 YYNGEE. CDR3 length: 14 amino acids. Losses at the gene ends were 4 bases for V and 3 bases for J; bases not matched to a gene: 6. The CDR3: CASSYRQGDTEAFF. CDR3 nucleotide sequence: TGTGCCAGCAGCTACAGACAGGGAGACACTGAAGCTTTCTTT.

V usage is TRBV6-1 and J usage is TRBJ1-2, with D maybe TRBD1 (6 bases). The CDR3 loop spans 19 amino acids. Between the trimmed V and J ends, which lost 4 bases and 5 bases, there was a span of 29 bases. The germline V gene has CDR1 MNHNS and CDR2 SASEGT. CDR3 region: CASSGRTDLLTNPGYGYTF. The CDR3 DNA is TGTGCCAGCAGTGGAAGGACAGACCTGCTTACCAATCCGGGGTATGGCTACACCTTC.

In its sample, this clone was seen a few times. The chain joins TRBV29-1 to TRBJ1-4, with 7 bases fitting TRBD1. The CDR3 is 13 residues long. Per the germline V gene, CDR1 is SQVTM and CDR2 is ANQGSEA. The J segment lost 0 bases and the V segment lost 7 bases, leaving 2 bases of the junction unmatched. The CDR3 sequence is CSATGTTNEKLFF. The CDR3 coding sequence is TGCAGCGCGACAGGGACAACTAATGAAAAACTGTTTTTT.

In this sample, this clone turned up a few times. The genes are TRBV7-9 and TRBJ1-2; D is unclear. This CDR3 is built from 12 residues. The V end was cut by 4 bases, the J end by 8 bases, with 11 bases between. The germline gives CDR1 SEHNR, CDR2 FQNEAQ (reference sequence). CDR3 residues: CASSSPGIGYTF. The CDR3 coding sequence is TGTGCCAGCAGCTCGCCCGGGATCGGCTACACCTTC.

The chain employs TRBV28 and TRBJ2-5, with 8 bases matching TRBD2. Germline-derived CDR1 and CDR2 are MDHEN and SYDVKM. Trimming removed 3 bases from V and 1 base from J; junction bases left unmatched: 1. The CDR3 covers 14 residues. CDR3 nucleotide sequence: TGTGCCAGCAGTTTCGGGGGGGGCCAAGAGACCCAGTACTTC. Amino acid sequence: CASSFGGGQETQYF.

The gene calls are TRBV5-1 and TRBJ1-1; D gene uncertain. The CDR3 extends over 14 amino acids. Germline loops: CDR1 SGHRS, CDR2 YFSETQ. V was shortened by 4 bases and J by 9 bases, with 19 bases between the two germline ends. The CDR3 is CASSDNLFSGKAFF. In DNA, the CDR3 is TGCGCCAGCAGCGACAATCTGTTCTCGGGGAAAGCTTTCTTT.

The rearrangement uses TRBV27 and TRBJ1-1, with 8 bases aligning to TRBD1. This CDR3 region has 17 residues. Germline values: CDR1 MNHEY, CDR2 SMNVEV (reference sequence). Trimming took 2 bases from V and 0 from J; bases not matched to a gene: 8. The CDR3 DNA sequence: TGTGCCAGCAGTTTAAAACGGACAGGGAACATGAACACTGAAGCTTTCTTT. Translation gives CASSLKRTGNMNTEAFF.

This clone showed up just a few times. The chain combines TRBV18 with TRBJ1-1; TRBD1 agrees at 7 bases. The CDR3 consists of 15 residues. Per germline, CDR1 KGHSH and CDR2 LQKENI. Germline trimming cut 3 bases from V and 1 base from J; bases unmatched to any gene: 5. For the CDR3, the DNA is TGTGCCAGCTCACCGGGGACAGCTTCGAACACTGAAGCTTTCTTT. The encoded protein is CASSPGTASNTEAFF. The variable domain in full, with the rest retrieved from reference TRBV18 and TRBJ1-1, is NAGVMQNPRHLVRRRGQEARLRCSPMKGHSHVYWYRQLPEEGLKFMVYLQKENIIDESGMPKERFSAEFPKEGPSILRIQQVVRGDSAAYFCASSPGTASNTEAFFGQGTRLTVV.